This entry is about one T cell receptor beta chain. V was shortened by 6 bases and J by 0 bases, with 6 bases between the two germline ends. CDR1 and CDR2 from the germline V gene are LNHDA and SQIVND (reference sequence). The CDR3 is 14 residues long. These data originate in a study of control samples from healthy donors and cancer patients. Produced via immunoSEQ multiplex PCR; TCRdb's table is partial and in-frame only. The top ten hold 1.7% of the sample, which has roughly 120,000 clones, 93% seen once. This sequence was found in a man aged 50 to 59 with head and neck cancer. The sequencing input was PBMCs. The chain links TRBV19 to TRBJ2-6; no reliable D call. The CDR3 sequence: CASRVYSGANVLTF. The CDR3 DNA reads as TGTGCCAGTAGAGTATACTCTGGGGCCAACGTCCTGACTTTC.